The source of this T cell receptor (beta chain) is a study of OX40 agonist ivuxolimab in advanced cancers. About the investigation overall: Ivuxolimab was a fully human IgG2 agonistic monoclonal antibody targeting the costimulatory receptor OX40 (CD134). Intravenous ivuxolimab was administered to patients every 2 weeks at six dose levels: 0.01, 0.1, 0.3, 1.5, 3 and 10 mg/kg. Among the approximately 50 dose-escalation patients, some 20 had hepatocellular carcinoma, 15 or so melanoma, 9 renal cell carcinoma and 9 head and neck cancer. In the dose-escalation cohort, 65% to 85% of patients were male, and the mean age was approximately 60 years with a range of roughly 23 to 79. Prior anti-PD-1, anti-PD-L1 or anti-CTLA-4 therapy was permitted, and checkpoint inhibitors had been received by 40% to 50% of dose-escalation patients. Partial responses were achieved by three dose-escalation patients, of whom one had hepatocellular carcinoma and two had cutaneous melanoma. Peripheral TCRbeta sequencing aimed to test whether ivuxolimab altered TCR sequence diversity and caused clonal T-cell expansion. The monotherapy dose-escalation portion (N ≈ 56 patients) of the phase I ivuxolimab trial is reported in the paper.

The trial excluded patients who had a history of autoimmune disease or were on systemic immunosuppression. Peripheral blood for TCR sequencing was collected from all dose cohorts at baseline, on cycle 4 day 1, and on cycle 7 day 1. Samples came from an open-label, multicenter, first-in-human phase I dose-escalation trial of ivuxolimab. The trial enrolled adults with locally advanced or metastatic head and neck squamous cell, hepatocellular, melanoma or renal cell carcinoma. Before TCR sequencing, CD4+ T cells and CD8+ T cells from peripheral blood were sorted into separate populations. Comment on this clone: No antigen is known for it. Per-base qualities were not stored, and no clone one base away is much larger.

Genomic DNA was isolated from the sorted cells so that the TCRbeta CDR3 region could be sequenced. The immunoSEQ Assay was used to sequence the TCRbeta CDR3 regions. TCRdb took over this immuneACCESS table, retaining in-frame rearrangements with V and J assigned. Such tables are incomplete; in checked studies, under half of the missing clones stem from an unresolved V gene, and the remainder is unexplained. Here the sample has some 80,000 clones; more than 90% occur a single time. The top ten constitute about 0.63% of the sample. Points the paper makes about the study in general: Low levels of normalized T-cell clonal expansion were also seen in some nonresponding patients. At doses of 0.1 to 3.0 mg/kg, clonal expansion of both CD4+ and CD8+ blood T cells was observed from baseline to week 6. Partial responders in the 0.1-3.0 mg/kg groups had among the lowest normalized peripheral clonal expansion, especially among CD8+ T cells. After ivuxolimab, CD8+ T cells had more expanded clones than CD4+ T cells on average. The antigen specificity of the peripheral T cells that underwent clonal expansion was not determined.

Source: CD4+ or CD8+ T cells sorted from blood, taken in a trial of the OX40 agonist ivuxolimab. This clonotype was obtained from an adult with an advanced solid tumor such as melanoma, head and neck, liver or kidney cancer.

Here is the DNA: TGTGCCAGCAGTAGAATTAATCAAGAGACCCAGTACTTC. The resulting protein is CASSRINQETQYF. The chain was built from TRBV27 and TRBJ2-5, with the D segment identity uncertain. In the germline V gene (reference sequence), CDR1 corresponds to MNHEY and CDR2 to SMNVEV. From its cysteine to its phenylalanine, the CDR3 spans 13 amino acids. Just the 39-base CDR3 DNA is kept, in frame starting at base 1. V loses 5 bases, J loses 2 bases, and the germline ends lie 9 bases apart.